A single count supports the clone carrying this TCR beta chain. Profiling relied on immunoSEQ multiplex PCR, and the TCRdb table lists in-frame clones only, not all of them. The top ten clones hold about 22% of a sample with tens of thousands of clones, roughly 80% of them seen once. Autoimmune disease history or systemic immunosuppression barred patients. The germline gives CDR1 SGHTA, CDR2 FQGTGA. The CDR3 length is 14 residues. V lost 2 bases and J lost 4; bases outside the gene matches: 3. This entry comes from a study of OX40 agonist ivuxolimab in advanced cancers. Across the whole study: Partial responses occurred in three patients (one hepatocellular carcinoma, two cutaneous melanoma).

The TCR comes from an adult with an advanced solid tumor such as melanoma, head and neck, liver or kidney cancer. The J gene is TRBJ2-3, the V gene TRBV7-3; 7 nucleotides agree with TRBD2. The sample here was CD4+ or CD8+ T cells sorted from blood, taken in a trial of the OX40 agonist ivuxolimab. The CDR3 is CASSLQAGADTQYF. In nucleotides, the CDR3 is TGTGCCAGCAGCTTACAGGCGGGAGCAGATACGCAGTATTTT.